These 7 T cell receptor beta chains were sequenced from one sample in a study of T cell clonality in common variable immunodeficiency. Clones were read by immunoSEQ multiplex PCR, and TCRdb kept only the in-frame ones, dropping some. This sample has approximately 45,000 clones, each found more than once. Input material: peripheral blood mononuclear cells. The receptors were sampled from a person aged 18 to 75 in good health.

In its sample, this clone was seen many times. Read coverage stops 3 residues before the CDR3 terminus; the germline J gene supplies the remainder. The V call is TRBV5-1, the J call TRBJ1-5; D unresolved. The germline V and J ends were trimmed by 2 bases and 5 bases, with 11 bases remaining between them. The CDR3 sequence is 14 residues long. CDR1 is SGHRS and CDR2 is YFSETQ in the germline V gene. The CDR3 DNA, read in part, is TGCGCCAGCAGCTTTAACCCAGGAGATCAGCCC. Protein sequence: CASSFNPGDQP. The CDR3 reads in full as CASSFNPGDQPQHF.

This clone was counted ten times or more. The read ends 3 residues before the CDR3 terminus; that terminus is restored from the germline J gene. The chain links TRBV5-4 to TRBJ2-1; 7 bases match TRBD2. Losses at the gene ends were 7 bases for V and 3 bases for J; bases not matched to a gene: 13. Germline V gene data show CDR1 as SGHNT and CDR2 as YYREEE (reference sequence). This CDR3 has 16 amino acids. Here the CDR3 reads CASGMEGGVNYNEQFF. The sequenced part of the CDR3 DNA is TGTGCCAGCGGGATGGAGGGAGGGGTAAACTACAATGAG.

This clone was seen many times. The read comes to an end 3 residues before the CDR3 does, leaving the germline J gene to fill in the end. V is TRBV29-1 and J is TRBJ1-2; D is unclear. Between the trimmed V and J ends, which lost 7 bases and 6 bases, there was a span of 15 bases. The CDR3 has 12 amino acids. From germline, CDR1 is SQVTM and CDR2 ANQGSEA. CDR3 DNA, as far as it was read: TGCAGCGGAGGACTGGGATTAAATGGC. Translation gives CSGGLGLNG. The CDR3 reads in full as CSGGLGLNGYTF.

In its sample, this clone was seen many times. With the read ending 3 residues before the CDR3 end, the germline J gene is used to fill in that end. The chain carries TRBV20-1 and TRBJ1-6, with 8 bases fitting TRBD1. The CDR3 has 14 amino acids. Germline lookup yields CDR1 DFQATT and CDR2 SNEGSKA (reference sequence). V trimming: 6 bases; J trimming: 11 bases; junction bases outside the gene matches: 12. CDR3 DNA, as far as it was read: TGCAGTGCCGACTCGAGCAGGGGGCGGGCACCC. Translation: CSADSSRGRAP. The complete CDR3 sequence is CSADSSRGRAPLHF.

In this sample, this clone turned up a few times. The read falls 3 residues short of the CDR3 end, and the missing part is taken from the germline J gene. The V and J genes are TRBV7-2 and TRBJ1-2, with D maybe TRBD1 (5 bases). The CDR3 is 13 residues long. Germline CDR1 is SGHTA and CDR2 is FQGNSA. The part of the CDR3 DNA that was read is TGTGCCAGCAGCTTAGTTCAGGGAGCAGGC. Its protein is CASSLVQGAG. The full CDR3 protein is CASSLVQGAGYTF.

This clone was seen many times. Sequencing ends 3 residues short of the CDR3 end; the germline J gene provides the rest. The V gene is TRBV19, the J gene TRBJ1-2; D perhaps matches TRBD1 (5 bases). CDR3 length: 13 residues. Germline V lookup: CDR1 LNHDA, CDR2 SQIVND (reference sequence). Deletions cut 3 bases from V and 3 bases from J, with 8 bases between. The CDR3 protein is CASSIRGDYGYTF. The part of the CDR3 DNA that was read is TGTGCCAGTAGTATTCGGGGGGACTATGGC.

This clone was recorded at least ten times. The CDR3 region is CAWSVTGTSYFYGYTF. Incomplete CDR3 DNA: TGTGCCTGGAGCGTTACCGGGACAAGCTATTTTTATGGC. V usage is TRBV30 and J usage is TRBJ1-2, with a weak D call TRBD1 (6 bases). Coverage ceases 3 residues before the CDR3 finishes, and the germline J gene fills in the end. The CDR3 loop spans 16 amino acids. Trimming removed 3 bases from V and 5 bases from J, with 22 bases in between. Germline CDR1 GTSNPN, CDR2 SVGIG (reference sequence).